This is a list of T cell receptor beta chains from one sample in a study of blood T cells in healthy people across ages. Each CDR3 protein gets one entry after TCRdb re-called the 5' RACE reads with MiXCR. The sample holds around 940,000 distinct CDR3 sequences, roughly half seen once. Material: blood. These receptors all come from a woman between 55 and 75 years old in good health. Each CDR3 is given with its conserved first and last residue. A D gene is named only where the DNA matches it firmly. Expanded clones get a size class; other rows say once, few or many, or leave the size out.

V gene	J gene	D gene	clone size	CDR3 protein	CDR3 DNA
TRBV7-2	TRBJ2-6	NA	few	CASSGQFISGANVLTF	TGTGCCAGCAGCGGACAGTTTATTTCTGGGGCCAACGTCCTGACTTTC
TRBV4-3	TRBJ2-3	TRBD2	few	CASSLNPSGTSTDTQYF	TGCGCCAGCAGCCTCAATCCTAGCGGGACTAGCACAGATACGCAGTATTTT
TRBV20-1	TRBJ2-7	NA	NA	CSAKEGTLGTKQYF	TGCAGTGCCAAGGAGGGGACTCTGGGTACGAAACAGTACTTC
TRBV7-6	TRBJ2-3	TRBD2	NA	CASSPWAGVITDTQYF	TGTGCCAGCAGCCCGTGGGCGGGAGTGATCACAGATACGCAGTATTTT
TRBV3-1	TRBJ2-7	NA	NA	CATRPGRSKYF	TGTGCCACCCGCCCCGGACGGTCCAAGTACTTC
TRBV29-1	TRBJ1-4	NA	few	CSVETDWGEKLFF	TGCAGCGTCGAGACCGACTGGGGTGAAAAACTGTTTTTT
TRBV27	TRBJ2-3	NA	few	CASDSDTQYF	TGTGCCAGCGACTCAGATACGCAGTATTTT
TRBV7-2	TRBJ1-4	NA	NA	CASSVDGSYEKLFF	TGTGCCAGCAGCGTTGACGGATCCTATGAAAAACTGTTTTTT
TRBV20-1	TRBJ2-5	TRBD1	NA	CSARQGRIETQYF	TGCAGTGCTCGACAGGGCCGTATAGAGACCCAGTACTTC
TRBV15	TRBJ1-4	NA	once	CATSRDPAAYRAIRELFF	TGTGCCACCAGCAGAGACCCCGCCGCGTACAGGGCCATAAGGGAACTGTTTTTT
TRBV6-5	TRBJ2-5	NA	NA	CASSYNSGGGSQETQYF	TGTGCCAGCAGTTACAACTCAGGGGGAGGGTCCCAAGAGACCCAGTACTTC
TRBV10-3	TRBJ2-5	TRBD1	NA	CAISPRQGGETQYF	TGTGCCATCAGTCCGCGACAGGGTGGGGAGACCCAGTACTTC
TRBV6-2/TRBV6-3	TRBJ1-5	NA	NA	CASTPLGVSPNQPQHF	TGTGCCAGCACCCCACTCGGGGTCTCTCCCAATCAGCCCCAGCATTTT
TRBV4-3	TRBJ2-7	NA	many	CASSQALGAEQYF	TGCGCCAGCAGCCAAGCTTTAGGGGCCGAGCAGTACTTC
TRBV4-3	TRBJ2-1	NA	NA	CASSQHRSYEQFF	TGCGCCAGCAGCCAACACCGGAGCTACGAGCAGTTCTTC
TRBV27	TRBJ2-1	NA	few	CASSPNHYGSYNEQFF	TGTGCCAGCAGTCCTAACCACTACGGGAGCTACAATGAGCAGTTCTTC
TRBV20-1	TRBJ2-1	NA	NA	CSAQTTSRGNEQFF	TGCAGTGCCCAGACTACCTCACGGGGTAATGAGCAGTTCTTC
TRBV4-1	TRBJ2-5	NA	few	CASSQDFETQYF	TGCGCCAGCAGCCAAGATTTCGAGACCCAGTACTTC
TRBV7-8	TRBJ1-5	NA	NA	CASSHGQPGSNQPQHF	TGTGCCAGCAGCCATGGACAGCCCGGGAGCAATCAGCCCCAGCATTTT
TRBV7-2	TRBJ2-7	NA	few	CASSPQGREQYF	TGTGCCAGCAGTCCCCAGGGTCGCGAGCAGTACTTC
TRBV3-1	TRBJ2-7	NA	few	CASSTTPQGPEQYF	TGTGCCAGCAGCACCACTCCACAGGGCCCCGAGCAGTACTTC
TRBV27	TRBJ2-1	NA	NA	CASSPRLAWTSYNEQFF	TGTGCCAGCAGCCCTCGGCTAGCGTGGACCTCCTACAATGAGCAGTTCTTC
TRBV11-2	TRBJ2-7	NA	once	CASSLVVVYEQYF	TGTGCCAGCAGCTTAGTGGTAGTGTACGAGCAGTACTTC
TRBV29-1	TRBJ1-2	TRBD1	NA	CSVLIDLDRARCGYTF	TGCAGCGTCTTAATTGACCTGGACAGGGCGAGATGTGGCTACACCTTC
TRBV7-2	TRBJ2-7	TRBD1	once	CASLRDRGYEQYF	TGTGCCTCCTTGAGAGACAGGGGGTACGAGCAGTACTTC
TRBV3-1	TRBJ2-5	NA	NA	CASSQDVDSTGRETQYF	TGTGCCAGCAGCCAAGATGTGGATTCGACAGGGAGGGAGACCCAGTACTTC
TRBV3-1	TRBJ2-7	NA	few	CASSLKAFVYEQYF	TGTGCCAGCAGCCTTAAAGCGTTCGTTTACGAGCAGTACTTC
TRBV9	TRBJ2-1	TRBD1	NA	CASDGTDGNEQFF	TGTGCCAGCGATGGGACAGATGGTAATGAGCAGTTCTTC
TRBV3-1	TRBJ2-4	NA	NA	CASSQQGRKNIQYF	TGTGCCAGCAGCCAACAGGGTAGGAAAAACATTCAGTACTTC
TRBV28	TRBJ2-1	NA	once	CASTTVYYNEQFF	TGTGCCAGCACAACGGTTTACTACAATGAGCAGTTCTTC
TRBV10-3	TRBJ1-2	NA	few	CAISPQGGEAGYTF	TGTGCCATCAGTCCTCAAGGAGGGGAAGCTGGCTACACCTTC
TRBV29-1	TRBJ2-5	NA	few	CSVDRYGKETQYF	TGCAGCGTTGATCGATACGGAAAAGAGACCCAGTACTTC
TRBV20-1	TRBJ2-5	NA	NA	CSAAGGQETQYF	TGCAGCGCCGCGGGCGGGCAAGAGACCCAGTACTTC